This T cell receptor beta chain was sequenced for a study of cytomegalovirus exposure and HLA in healthy donors. This CDR3 comprises 16 residues. Trimming removed 7 bases at V and 0 bases at J, with 16 bases between. Germline CDR1 is LNHDA and CDR2 is SQIVND (reference sequence). This clone has only a few counts. Antigen unknown. Study-level points and caveats: With further analysis later on, most CMV-associated TCR beta chains appeared HLA-restricted. It was likely that a cluster of highly shared sequence variants was a sequencing artifact.

The PCR contained 60 Vbeta and 13 Jbeta primers. TCRdb's copy holds only in-frame clones and misses some; the assay was immunoSEQ multiplex PCR. This table holds roughly 190,000 clones, approximately 79% found once. The receptor's source is a woman between 18 and 30 years old in good health and CMV-seronegative. The genes are TRBV19 and TRBJ1-5, with a possible D match to TRBD1 (5 bases). Input material: PBMCs. The CDR3 spells CASTHPGGTSNQPQHF. Here the CDR3 DNA reads TGTGCCAGTACTCACCCCGGGGGGACTAGCAATCAGCCCCAGCATTTT.